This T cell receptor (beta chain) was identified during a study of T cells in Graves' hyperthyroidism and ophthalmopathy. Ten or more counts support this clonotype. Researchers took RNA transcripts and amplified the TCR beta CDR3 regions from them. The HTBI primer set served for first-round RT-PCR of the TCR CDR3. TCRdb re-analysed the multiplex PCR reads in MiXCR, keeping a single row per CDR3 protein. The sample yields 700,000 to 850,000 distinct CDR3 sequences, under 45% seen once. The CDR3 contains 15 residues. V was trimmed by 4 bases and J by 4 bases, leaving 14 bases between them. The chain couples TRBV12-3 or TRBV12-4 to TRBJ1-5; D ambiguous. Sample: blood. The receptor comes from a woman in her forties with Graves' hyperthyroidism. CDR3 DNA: TGTGCCAGCAGTTCCCGGCGGGCGGCGAATCAGCCCCAGCATTTT. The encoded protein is CASSSRRAANQPQHF.